These T cell receptor beta chains were read from a single sample in a study of PD-L1 blockade in urothelial cancer. Profiled with immunoSEQ multiplex PCR; TCRdb holds only in-frame clones, not every one. This sample has about 95,000 clones, with about nine tenths found just once. The sample in question was PBMCs, obtained around atezolizumab (anti-PD-L1) treatment. Receptors originate from a man between 60 and 75 years old with urothelial cancer. Both conserved end residues are part of each CDR3. The D gene is left open where the match is weak. Size tells how often a clone was seen (once, few, many) or the class of an expanded clone, and some rows leave it out.

d_gene	j_gene	v_gene	abundance	CDR3aa	CDR3nt
TRBD2	TRBJ2-3	TRBV6-1	.	CASSEKAGGPDTQYF	TGTGCCAGCAGTGAGAAGGCGGGAGGGCCCGATACGCAGTATTTT
.	TRBJ2-2	TRBV2	.	CASMRRPGAATGELFF	TGTGCCAGCATGAGACGTCCAGGGGCGGCCACCGGGGAGCTGTTTTTT
.	TRBJ2-2	TRBV9	.	CASSVDWGRQGNTGELFF	TGTGCCAGCAGCGTAGATTGGGGGAGGCAGGGGAACACCGGGGAGCTGTTTTTT
.	TRBJ2-1	TRBV15	.	CATSRRSGNDNEQFF	TGTGCCACCAGCAGACGTAGCGGAAACGACAATGAGCAGTTCTTC
.	TRBJ2-3	TRBV5-4	few	CASSFGDTQYF	TGTGCCAGCAGCTTCGGAGATACGCAGTATTTT
.	TRBJ1-1	TRBV19	.	CASRTWVGSDTEAFF	TGTGCCAGCCGGACATGGGTGGGTTCGGACACTGAAGCTTTCTTT
TRBD1	TRBJ1-5	TRBV10-3	.	CAIGQGARGPQHF	TGTGCCATCGGACAGGGGGCCAGGGGGCCCCAGCATTTT
.	TRBJ2-1	TRBV6-1	.	CASSDELATSYNEQFF	TGTGCCAGCAGTGATGAGCTAGCGACATCCTACAATGAGCAGTTCTTC
.	TRBJ2-7	TRBV5-1	few	CASSLRGTSGEQYF	TGCGCCAGCAGCTTGAGGGGGACGAGCGGCGAGCAGTACTTC
TRBD1	TRBJ2-7	TRBV7-9	.	CASSFPGTGDEQYF	TGTGCCAGCAGCTTCCCCGGGACAGGGGACGAGCAGTACTTC
TRBD2	TRBJ2-7	TRBV7-3	.	CASSSTSGSYEQYF	TGTGCCAGCAGCTCGACTAGCGGGTCCTACGAGCAGTACTTC
TRBD2	TRBJ2-3	TRBV5-1	.	CASSLMTSGRAPDTQYF	TGCGCCAGCAGCTTGATGACTAGCGGGAGGGCCCCAGATACGCAGTATTTT
.	TRBJ2-7	TRBV10-3	.	CAISTGTSYEQYF	TGTGCCATCAGTACCGGGACATCCTACGAGCAGTACTTC
.	TRBJ2-1	TRBV19	.	CASSIWSSGNYNEQFF	TGTGCCAGTAGTATTTGGAGTAGCGGAAACTACAATGAGCAGTTCTTC
.	TRBJ1-1	TRBV7-3	few	CASSPGRIEQGEAFF	TGTGCCAGCAGCCCCGGGCGAATAGAACAGGGTGAAGCTTTCTTT
TRBD2	TRBJ2-3	TRBV9	.	CASSVGSGRADTQYF	TGTGCCAGCAGCGTAGGCAGCGGGAGGGCAGATACGCAGTATTTT
TRBD1	TRBJ1-4	TRBV7-9	.	CASSRDRGAATNEKLFF	TGTGCCAGCAGCCGAGACAGGGGGGCTGCAACTAATGAAAAACTGTTTTTT
TRBD1	TRBJ2-1	TRBV6-5	.	CASSPGTGLNEQFF	TGTGCCAGCAGCCCCGGGACAGGGTTGAATGAGCAGTTCTTC
.	TRBJ2-7	TRBV9	.	CASSQTPTYEQYF	TGTGCCAGCAGCCAAACACCAACCTACGAGCAGTACTTC
.	TRBJ2-3	TRBV29-1	.	CSVEETGGTQYF	TGCAGCGTTGAAGAAACTGGCGGTACGCAGTATTTT
.	TRBJ1-2	TRBV27	.	CASSLRDRPSNYGYTF	TGTGCCAGCAGTTTGCGCGACAGGCCATCTAACTATGGCTACACCTTC
TRBD2	TRBJ2-7	TRBV11-2	.	CASSLGLDYEQYF	TGTGCCAGCAGCCTGGGACTAGACTACGAGCAGTACTTC
TRBD1	TRBJ1-2	TRBV5-1	.	CASSDIQGAQGYTF	TGCGCCAGCAGCGACATACAGGGGGCTCAAGGCTACACCTTC
.	TRBJ2-3	TRBV10-3	.	CAIRREGASTDTQYF	TGTGCCATCCGGCGGGAAGGGGCTAGCACAGATACGCAGTATTTT
.	TRBJ1-5	TRBV5-4	.	CASSRGGAEGNQPQHF	TGTGCCAGCAGCAGGGGGGGGGCGGAAGGAAATCAGCCCCAGCATTTT
.	TRBJ1-6	TRBV19	.	CASRRQGVINSPLHF	TGTGCCAGCCGGAGACAAGGGGTGATAAATTCACCCCTCCACTTT
TRBD2	TRBJ2-1	TRBV7-2	.	CASSFSSGRLNEQFF	TGTGCCAGCAGCTTTTCTAGCGGGAGGTTGAATGAGCAGTTCTTC
TRBD2	TRBJ2-7	TRBV6-5	.	CASSYFPSGNYEQYF	TGTGCCAGCAGTTACTTCCCTAGCGGGAACTACGAGCAGTACTTC
TRBD1	TRBJ2-5	TRBV4-1	.	CASSPRQGAMETQYF	TGCGCCAGCAGCCCCAGACAGGGGGCGATGGAGACCCAGTACTTC
.	TRBJ1-1	TRBV7-3	.	CASSSTTGKNTEAFF	TGTGCCAGCAGCTCTACGACAGGTAAGAACACTGAAGCTTTCTTT
.	TRBJ1-5	TRBV7-9	.	CASTPNRVSNQPQHF	TGTGCCAGCACCCCCAACAGGGTTAGCAATCAGCCCCAGCATTTT
TRBD1	TRBJ2-7	TRBV28	.	CASSLQGAMYEQYF	TGTGCCAGCAGTTTACAGGGGGCTATGTACGAGCAGTACTTC
TRBD2	TRBJ2-2	TRBV5-4	.	CASSAGLATHPSRGELFF	TGTGCCAGCAGCGCCGGACTAGCGACGCATCCTTCTAGGGGGGAGCTGTTTTTT
TRBD1	TRBJ1-5	TRBV28	once	CASSYLGQGGQPQHF	TGTGCCAGCAGTTACCTTGGACAGGGTGGTCAGCCCCAGCATTTT
.	TRBJ2-1	TRBV6-5	once	CASSYSPQRARLEQFF	TGTGCCAGCAGTTACTCCCCTCAGCGGGCCCGGTTGGAGCAGTTCTTC
.	TRBJ1-5	TRBV19	.	CASSSEGVQPQHF	TGTGCCAGTAGTTCAGAGGGGGTTCAGCCCCAGCATTTT
TRBD2	TRBJ2-3	TRBV5-1	.	CASSPTSGTDTQYF	TGCGCCAGCAGCCCGACTAGCGGCACAGATACGCAGTATTTT
TRBD1	TRBJ2-1	TRBV7-3	.	CASSLGGWGQGEQFF	TGTGCCAGCAGCTTAGGGGGTTGGGGACAGGGTGAGCAGTTCTTC
.	TRBJ2-7	TRBV11-2	.	CASSLAFGGSYEQYF	TGTGCCAGCAGCTTGGCCTTCGGGGGCTCCTACGAGCAGTACTTC
.	TRBJ2-7	TRBV19	.	CASSVAPGYEQYF	TGTGCCAGTAGTGTAGCTCCAGGCTACGAGCAGTACTTC
.	TRBJ2-2	TRBV18	once	CASSPDGGNTGELFF	TGTGCCAGCTCACCAGACGGGGGGAACACCGGGGAGCTGTTTTTT
TRBD1	TRBJ1-5	TRBV7-2	.	CASTSGQGNQPQHF	TGTGCCAGCACCTCAGGACAGGGGAATCAGCCCCAGCATTTT
TRBD1	TRBJ1-2	TRBV2	.	CASSPRGQGNTYGYTF	TGTGCCAGCAGTCCCAGAGGACAGGGAAATACCTATGGCTACACCTTC
TRBD1	TRBJ1-4	TRBV5-5	.	CASSFAGGFNEKLFF	TGTGCCAGCAGCTTTGCAGGGGGATTTAATGAAAAACTGTTTTTT
TRBD1	TRBJ1-4	TRBV28	few	CASNLQGAGEKLFF	TGTGCCAGCAATCTTCAGGGGGCGGGTGAAAAACTGTTTTTT
TRBD2	TRBJ2-1	TRBV7-8	.	CASTPGGGYNEQFF	TGTGCCAGCACCCCCGGGGGGGGGTACAATGAGCAGTTCTTC
TRBD2	TRBJ2-7	TRBV5-4	.	CASSWRWASGRAREQYF	TGTGCCAGCAGCTGGAGGTGGGCTAGCGGGAGGGCGAGGGAGCAGTACTTC
TRBD1	TRBJ2-7	TRBV5-6	.	CASSSGTDLYEQYF	TGTGCCAGCAGCTCCGGGACAGACCTCTACGAGCAGTACTTC
.	TRBJ2-7	TRBV4-1	.	CASSQGPPNYEQYF	TGCGCCAGCAGCCAAGGGCCCCCGAACTACGAGCAGTACTTC
TRBD1	TRBJ2-7	TRBV28	.	CASSLGGQGAYEQYF	TGTGCCAGCAGTCTCGGGGGACAGGGGGCGTACGAGCAGTACTTC
TRBD1	TRBJ1-1	TRBV28	.	CASSLGGTGFMNTEAFF	TGTGCCAGCAGTTTAGGCGGGACAGGGTTCATGAACACTGAAGCTTTCTTT